This T cell receptor (beta chain) was recorded in a study of blood T cell repertoires in COVID-19. Study information: PBMCs, B-cell-depleted T cells, or T cells were the source of the cDNA or gDNA that made up the material.

Generated by immunoSEQ multiplex PCR, the TCRdb table keeps only in-frame clones and is missing some. In the table there are some 130,000 clones, 84% of which are singletons. Germline values: CDR1 LNHDA, CDR2 SQIVND (reference sequence). This CDR3 contains 13 residues. The V end was cut by 4 bases, the J end by 13 bases, with 19 bases between. This TCR derives from a woman under 40 who had recovered from COVID-19. Sequenced input: peripheral blood. V is TRBV19 and J is TRBJ2-5, with D maybe TRBD1 (6 bases). CDR3 region: CASSTTGLGRWYF. For the CDR3, the DNA is TGTGCCAGTAGTACAACAGGGCTTGGACGGTGGTACTTC.